This is a list of T cell receptor beta chains from one sample in a study of blood T cell repertoires in COVID-19. Sequenced by immunoSEQ multiplex PCR; TCRdb stores in-frame clones only, minus some. The sample shows about 530,000 clones, roughly nine tenths of them seen only once. The sample taken for sequencing was peripheral blood. These receptors all stem from a woman aged 45-65 years with COVID-19, enrolled during active disease. CDR3s include the opening cysteine and the closing phenylalanine or tryptophan. A D gene is named only where the DNA matches it firmly. A row's size may be missing; if present it is once, few, many or a size class.

TRBJ2-7,NA,NA,TRBV19,TGTGCCAGTAAGAGACAGAGCGTTGTCGACGAGCAGTACTTC,CASKRQSVVDEQYF
TRBJ1-2,NA,NA,TRBV7-6,TGTGCCAGCAGCCCTTACCGAGGCAGGGGTGACTATGGCTACACCTTC,CASSPYRGRGDYGYTF
TRBJ1-6,NA,NA,TRBV10-3,TGTGCATCTAAACAGGTGGCGGAGTCACCCCTCCACTTT,CASKQVAESPLHF
TRBJ1-1,few,TRBD1,TRBV10-1,TGCGCCACCGCGCCTGGGACAGCGAACACTGAAGCTTTCTTT,CATAPGTANTEAFF
TRBJ2-3,NA,NA,TRBV9,TGTGCCAGCAGCGCTTCTGGGGGCCCTGCCGGAGATACGCAGTATTTT,CASSASGGPAGDTQYF
TRBJ1-1,once,TRBD1,TRBV5-4,TGTGCCAGCAGTCTCCCGGGACAGGGGGACACTGAAGCTTTCTTT,CASSLPGQGDTEAFF
TRBJ1-2,NA,NA,TRBV3-1/TRBV3-2,TGTGCCAGCAGCCAAACCGCAGGGGTCTATGGCTACACCTTC,CASSQTAGVYGYTF
TRBJ1-6,once,TRBD1,TRBV5-1,TGCGCCAGCGCCGGGACAGGGGCCAATAATTCACCCCTCCACTTT,CASAGTGANNSPLHF
TRBJ1-2,NA,TRBD1,TRBV4-1,TGCGCCAGCAGCCAAGACGCTTTAGGGACAGGGGGCTATGGCTACACCTTC,CASSQDALGTGGYGYTF
TRBJ1-2,NA,NA,TRBV4-2,TGTGCCAGCAGCCTCCGTGGGGGGAACGGCTACACCTTC,CASSLRGGNGYTF
TRBJ1-3,NA,TRBD1,TRBV9,TGTGCCAGCAGCGTACAGGGGGTCCCGGGAAACACCATATATTTT,CASSVQGVPGNTIYF
TRBJ1-2,NA,NA,TRBV4-1,TGCGCCAGCAGCCAAGATAAGGAGGGATATGGGGGCTACACCTTC,CASSQDKEGYGGYTF
TRBJ1-2,NA,NA,TRBV29-1,TGCAGCGTTGAAGATCTTGGGGGGGGCTACTATGGCTACACCTTC,CSVEDLGGGYYGYTF
TRBJ1-2,NA,TRBD1,TRBV5-4,TGTGCCAGCAGCTTGGTGTCAGGGGGGGGCTACACCTTC,CASSLVSGGGYTF
TRBJ2-5,NA,TRBD2,TRBV6-5,TGTGCCAGCAGGCTAGCGGGGGGAGGGGAGACCCAGTACTTC,CASRLAGGGETQYF
TRBJ2-1,NA,NA,TRBV15,TGTGCCACCAGCAGAGGGGGAGACGTCCGGAACAATGAGCAGTTCTTC,CATSRGGDVRNNEQFF
TRBJ2-3,NA,NA,TRBV24-1,TGTGCCACCAGTGATTCCCGGCCAGGGGGGCGCACAGATACGCAGTATTTT,CATSDSRPGGRTDTQYF
TRBJ2-7,NA,NA,TRBV6-5,TGTGCCAGCAGTTCAAGACAAAAAGGTTCCTACGAGCAGTACTTC,CASSSRQKGSYEQYF
TRBJ2-5,once,TRBD2,TRBV5-1,TGCGCCAGCAGCATCTTAGGTACTAGCGGGGTCGGAGAGACCCAGTACTTC,CASSILGTSGVGETQYF
TRBJ1-1,NA,NA,TRBV6-5,TGTGCCAGCGGTAGGGGACAGAACACTGAAGCTTTCTTT,CASGRGQNTEAFF
TRBJ1-5,once,TRBD1,TRBV2,TGTGCCAGCAGTGAAGCGGGACAGCATCAGCCCCAGCATTTT,CASSEAGQHQPQHF
TRBJ1-4,NA,NA,TRBV5-4,TGTGCCAGCAGCTTGGGGGGGGAGTCTAATGAAAAACTGTTTTTT,CASSLGGESNEKLFF